Listed here are 18 T cell receptor beta chains from one sample, sequenced in a study of T cell repertoires in cytomegalovirus infection. In TCRdb, the reads were re-called with MiXCR into one record per CDR3 protein. The sample records about 400,000 distinct CDR3 sequences, 15% to 20% being singletons. The sample comprised PBMCs. Receptors were obtained from a human donor in good health (CMV status not recorded). Some clones in this sample may be carry-over from other donors' samples.

Only a few counts were recorded for this clonotype. This chain links TRBV29-1 with TRBJ1-1; TRBD1 might be the D (5 bases). V lost 1 base to trimming and J lost 0 bases, with 12 bases between them. The CDR3 has 15 residues. Germline values: CDR1 SQVTM, CDR2 ANQGSEA. The CDR3 spells CSVEAPGGLNTEAFF. The CDR3 DNA sequence: TGCAGCGTTGAAGCACCGGGGGGGTTGAACACTGAAGCTTTCTTT.

The chain links TRBV20-1 to TRBJ1-2; D possibly corresponds to TRBD1 (6 bases). The V end lost 5 bases, the J end lost 4 bases, and 17 bases lay between the germline ends. The CDR3 is made up of 14 amino acids. CDR1 and CDR2 from the germline V gene are DFQATT and SNEGSKA (reference sequence). DNA of the CDR3: TGCAGTGCTGACCTAGGGGGAGGGGGCTATGGCTACACCTTC. Its translation: CSADLGGGGYGYTF.

The genes are TRBV13 and TRBJ2-4; 7 bases agree with TRBD2. V trimming: 2 bases; J trimming: 0 bases; junction bases outside the gene matches: 7. CDR1 PRHDT and CDR2 FYEKMQ come from the germline V gene (reference sequence). CDR3 length: 17 amino acids. The CDR3 coding sequence is TGTGCCAGCAGCTTAACTAGCGACTTCCTAGCCAAAAACATTCAGTACTTC. It is translated as CASSLTSDFLAKNIQYF.

The chain uses TRBV7-2 and TRBJ1-3; weak D call: TRBD1 (5 bases). The CDR3 is 15 residues long. Trimming removed 1 base at V and 4 bases at J, with 11 bases between. Germline V gene data show CDR1 as SGHTA and CDR2 as FQGNSA. CDR3 nucleotides: TGTGCCAGCAGCTTAGACCCAGGGAACGGAAACACCATATATTTT. Protein: CASSLDPGNGNTIYF.

The CDR3 is CASTRITDTQYF. The CDR3 DNA is TGTGCCAGCACGCGGATCACAGATACGCAGTATTTT. The rearrangement uses TRBV2 and TRBJ2-3; D unclear. CDR1 and CDR2 (germline): SNHLY, FYNNEI. The CDR3 is 12 residues long. Trimming took off 7 bases at V and 2 bases at J, with 7 bases between the two ends.

J is TRBJ2-5 and V is TRBV29-1; 7 bases align to TRBD2. The V and J ends lost 4 bases and 5 bases, in that order; junction bases with no gene match: 10. The CDR3 has 14 amino acids. Germline loops: CDR1 SQVTM, CDR2 ANQGSEA. The CDR3 here is CSVALGGSYETQYF. The DNA of the CDR3 is TGCAGCGTTGCTCTGGGAGGGAGTTACGAGACCCAGTACTTC.

The sample holds a few counts of this clonotype. The V call is TRBV2, the J call TRBJ2-5; D could derive from TRBD1 or TRBD2 (5 bases each). The CDR3 is 16 amino acids. Trimming cost V 1 base and J 5 bases, with 17 bases left between them. Germline CDR1 reads SNHLY; CDR2 reads FYNNEI. The CDR3 sequence is CASSEGTGTRWETQYF. Here the CDR3 DNA reads TGTGCCAGCAGTGAAGGCACCGGGACGAGGTGGGAGACCCAGTACTTC.

The V and J genes are TRBV5-1 and TRBJ1-2; the match to TRBD1 covers 10 bases. V shed 0 bases, J shed 8 bases, and the junction held 7 bases outside the gene matches. The CDR3 runs 15 residues. CDR1 SGHRS and CDR2 YFSETQ come from the germline V gene. CDR3 nucleotide sequence: TGCGCCAGCAGCTTGGAACCGGGACAGGGGTTCGGCTACACCTTC. Encoded protein: CASSLEPGQGFGYTF.

The chain couples TRBV18 to TRBJ2-7, with 9 bases fitting TRBD1. Per germline, CDR1 KGHSH and CDR2 LQKENI. Trimming at V came to 2 bases and at J to 3 bases, leaving 2 bases not matched to a gene. This CDR3 spans 14 amino acids. Here the CDR3 reads CASSPGQGNYEQYV. CDR3 bases: TGTGCCAGCTCACCAGGACAGGGGAACTACGAGCAGTACGTC.

This clonotype has ten or more counts. This rearrangement joins TRBV6-2 or TRBV6-3 to TRBJ2-7; 11 bases align to TRBD2. The CDR3 covers 17 residues. The V segment lost 4 bases and the J segment 3 bases; nucleotides outside the gene matches: 11. The germline V gene has CDR1 MNHEY and CDR2 SVGEGT. The chain's CDR3 is CASSSQLAGVGIYEQYF. As DNA, the CDR3 is TGTGCCAGCAGTTCCCAACTAGCGGGAGTTGGGATCTACGAGCAGTACTTC.

The rearrangement joins TRBV3-1 to TRBJ1-2, with 7 bases that match TRBD1. The CDR3 totals 15 residues. J gave up 5 bases and V 3 bases, and 9 bases lay outside the gene matches. Germline-derived CDR1 and CDR2 are LGHDT and YNNKEL (reference sequence). The CDR3 DNA reads as TGTGCCAGCAGCCACCCGGGACAGCAGTCGTATGGCTACACCTTC. Translated: CASSHPGQQSYGYTF.

The rearrangement uses TRBV19 and TRBJ2-7; the D gene is possibly TRBD2 (5 bases). Germline lookup yields CDR1 LNHDA and CDR2 SQIVND (reference sequence). V was cut by 7 bases and J by 2 bases, with 15 bases left in between. CDR3 size: 14 residues. The CDR3 DNA reads as TGTGCCAGTAAAAGGGCTAGCAGTACCTACGAGCAGTACTTC. It codes for CASKRASSTYEQYF. Drawing the rest from reference TRBV19 and TRBJ2-7, the complete variable domain is DGGITQSPKYLFRKEGQNVTLSCEQNLNHDAMYWYRQDPGQGLRLIYYSQIVNDFQKGDIAEGYSVSREKKESFPLTVTSAQKNPTAFYLCASKRASSTYEQYFGPGTRLTVT.

This clonotype has just a few counts. The CDR3 DNA reads TGTGCCAGCAGCCAAGGACTATCAAACATTCAGTACTTC. The encoded protein is CASSQGLSNIQYF. This chain links TRBV3-1 with TRBJ2-4, with a weak D call TRBD2 (5 bases). V shed 1 base and J shed 6 bases, with 7 bases lying between them. Germline V CDR1 and CDR2: LGHDT, YNNKEL (reference sequence). CDR3 size: 13 residues.

This clonotype has more than one count but fewer than ten. The chain joins TRBV29-1 to TRBJ2-1; tentatively, D is TRBD1 (6 bases). Trimming removed 4 bases at V and 9 bases at J, with 13 bases between. Germline V CDR1 and CDR2: SQVTM, ANQGSEA. The CDR3 is 12 residues long. CDR3 in amino acids: CSVGGLGGEQFF. As DNA, the CDR3 is TGCAGCGTTGGGGGGCTTGGGGGTGAGCAGTTCTTC.

This clonotype was counted many times. The chain links TRBV7-2 to TRBJ1-2; D gene ambiguous. Per germline, CDR1 SGHTA and CDR2 FQGNSA. This CDR3 region has 13 residues. The V and J ends lost 4 bases and 8 bases respectively, with 14 bases between them. The CDR3 reads CASSSGSAQGYTF. CDR3 in DNA: TGTGCCAGCAGCTCCGGCTCCGCGCAGGGCTACACCTTC.

The J gene is TRBJ2-7, the V gene TRBV11-2; 8 bases are a match to TRBD1. Germline CDR1 is SGHAT and CDR2 is FQNNGV. This CDR3 is built from 14 residues. J gave up 6 bases and V 4 bases, and 8 bases lay outside the gene matches. The CDR3 DNA follows: TGTGCCAGCAGCTGTGGACAGGGAAAGTGCGAGCAGTACTTC. This gives the protein CASSCGQGKCEQYF. Full variable domain (rest looked up from reference TRBV11-2 and TRBJ2-7): EAGVAQSPRYKIIEKRQSVAFWCNPISGHATLYWYQQILGQGPKLLIQFQNNGVVDDSQLPKDRFSAERLKGVDSTLKIQPAKLEDSAVYLCASSCGQGKCEQYFGPGTRLTVT.

This clonotype turned up a few times. The chain employs TRBV7-2 and TRBJ1-2; no clear D gene. Deletions cut 0 bases from V and 5 bases from J, with 16 bases between. The CDR3 spans 16 residues. The germline CDR1 and CDR2 sequences are SGHTA and FQGNSA. In nucleotides, the CDR3 is TGTGCCAGCAGCTTAGCGGGCGGACGGCGGGTTTATGGCTACACCTTC. Translation gives CASSLAGGRRVYGYTF.

This clonotype was counted only a few times. The chain employs TRBV7-2 and TRBJ1-1; TRBD1 might be the D (5 bases). The V gene's germline CDR1 is SGHTA and CDR2 FQGNSA. V lost 5 bases, J lost 0 bases, and 13 bases lay in between. CDR3 length: 15 residues. This CDR3 is CASSLRGTMNTEAFF. The CDR3 nucleotides are TGTGCCAGCAGCCTTAGGGGAACAATGAACACTGAAGCTTTCTTT.